This paragraph covers one T cell receptor (beta chain) sequence. Its antigen is currently unknown. TCRdb itself ran the RT-PCR reads through MiXCR, one entry per CDR3 protein. The table lists more than 700,000 distinct CDR3 sequences, approximately 22% of them singletons. The CDR3 runs 15 residues. In germline, CDR1 is ENHRY, CDR2 SYGVKD. Trimming removed 3 bases from V and 0 bases from J, with 10 bases in between. The sample comes from a study of response to subunit inactivated influenza vaccine. Study-level findings and limits: With each seasonal influenza vaccination, the authors suggested, few new T cells are recruited.

The clonotype was recovered from a man aged 50 or older who received an inactivated influenza vaccine. This specimen was PBMCs from blood, taken less than 6 days after vaccination. The V gene is TRBV10-3, the J gene TRBJ2-3; D is perhaps TRBD2 (6 bases). DNA for the CDR3: TGTGCCATCAGTGAAGGAAGCGGGAGCACAGATACGCAGTATTTT. Translating gives CAISEGSGSTDTQYF.